The clone carrying this T cell receptor (beta chain) was seen repeatedly, ten times or more. The entry originates in a study of T cells in Graves' hyperthyroidism and ophthalmopathy. Regions amplified from RNA transcripts were the TCR beta CDR3 regions. With the HTBI primer set, the TCR CDR3 went through a first round of RT-PCR. TCRdb recomputed calls from the multiplex PCR reads with MiXCR, one row per CDR3 protein. In the table there are 500,000 to 550,000 distinct CDR3 sequences, approximately 20% of which are singletons. At least 3 on the Clinical Activity Score was recorded for ophthalmopathy patients, who also had NOSPECS grade at least 4 and duration under 3 months. Lactation, pregnancy, other autoimmune disease or uncontrolled infection led to exclusion of patients. Diagnosis relied on clinical symptoms, serum thyroxine and TRAb, thyroid ultrasound and orbital computed tomography. V gave up 7 bases and J gave up 6 bases; unmatched junction bases: 6. Germline V CDR1 and CDR2: MDHEN, SYDVKM. The CDR3 extends over 15 amino acids.

Sequencing was carried out using blood. The TCR sequence derives from a man aged 35 to 55 with Graves' ophthalmopathy. The rearrangement uses TRBV28 and TRBJ2-7, with 16 bases aligning to TRBD2. The CDR3 sequence: CASIPGLAGGSEQYF. The CDR3 nucleotides read TGTGCCAGCATCCCGGGACTAGCGGGAGGGAGCGAGCAGTACTTC.